This TCR beta chain originates from a study of blood T cell repertoires in COVID-19. Across the study: The United States, Italy and Spain provided the acute and convalescent COVID-19 samples. In each case, the material was cDNA or gDNA derived from T cells, B-cell-depleted T cells, or PBMCs.

In its sample, this clone was seen once. How the authors handled the data: Reference gene primer amplification yielded estimated nucleated cell counts. Assay used: immunoSEQ multiplex PCR; TCRdb lists only in-frame clones, some missing. The DNA was the basis for D and trimming; V, J and clone size are from that table. Of about 10,000 clones in the sample, 65% to 90% are singletons; the top ten hold 8% to 8.5%. V was clipped by 5 bases and J by 4 bases, with 12 bases between them. Germline CDR1 reads LNHDA; CDR2 reads SQIVND (reference sequence). The CDR3 loop spans 13 amino acids. This chain connects TRBV19 to TRBJ2-7, with D maybe TRBD1 (7 bases). This TCR derives from a human donor in a cohort sampled during active COVID-19. What was sequenced was peripheral blood. The chain's CDR3 is CASSRRGDYEQYF. The CDR3 nucleotides read TGTGCCAGTAGTCGCAGGGGGGATTACGAGCAGTACTTC.